This TCR beta chain was observed in a study of blood T cells in healthy people across ages. Study-wide findings and caveats: Older individuals had lower TCR beta diversity per million T cells (the decline was roughly linear).

The use of a sample-barcoded 5' primer and a J-beta primer mix characterized a second PCR of about 7 to 12 cycles. MiXCR, run by TCRdb on the 5' RACE reads, gives a single entry per CDR3 protein. This sample has approximately 800,000 distinct CDR3 sequences, with roughly 25% found just once. As to this clonotype: Its antigen is undetermined.

Germline assignment: CDR1 SGHKS and CDR2 YYEKEE (reference sequence). The CDR3 extends over 15 amino acids. The trim removed 0 bases at V and 9 bases at J, leaving 8 bases unmatched. Separately, the same data were catalogued under a study of T cells of mothers and their children.

The chain employs TRBV5-5 and TRBJ2-1; 8 nucleotides match TRBD2. The sequence was collected from a boy aged 10-17 years in good health. The material sequenced was blood. Here the CDR3 DNA reads TGTGCCAGCAGCTTGGAGTGGGTCCTAGCGGGTGAGCAGTTCTTC. Translating gives CASSLEWVLAGEQFF. Together with reference TRBV5-5 and TRBJ2-1, the CDR3 gives the full variable domain: DAGVTQSPTHLIKTRGQQVTLRCSPISGHKSVSWYQQVLGQGPQFIFQYYEKEERGRGNFPDRFSARQFPNYSSELNVNALLLGDSALYLCASSLEWVLAGEQFFGPGTRLTVL.